The clone carrying this TCR beta chain was counted a few times. Its antigen is not identified. This sample is drawn from a study of human T cells and chemical hapten exposure. Stated time point: pre-sensitization, week 0. The treatment was: therapeutic diphenylcyclopropenone sensitization with weekly scalp DPC. Unique molecular identifiers were affixed to discrete cDNA molecules within the library. Each CDR3 protein gets one entry after TCRdb re-called the RACE reads with MiXCR. The repertoire holds approximately 320,000 distinct CDR3 sequences, with 5% to 6.5% as singletons. Broader study findings: Counts of expanded TCRs at PT1 were positively correlated with patch test score. Compared to controls, expanded TCRs made significantly more large clusters of similar CDR3s.

This CDR3 has 16 amino acids. The germline V gene has CDR1 SGHTA and CDR2 FQGNSA. Between the trimmed V and J ends, which lost 2 bases and 1 base, there was a span of 13 bases. The sequencing used whole blood, collected in connection with sensitization to the hapten diphenylcyclopropenone (DPC). The gene calls are TRBV7-2 and TRBJ2-3; unclear D gene. The sequence derives from a woman under 30 with alopecia areata. Some clones in this sample may be carry-over from other donors' samples. The DNA for the CDR3 is TGTGCCAGCAGCTTACCCTACCTAGGGCGCACAGATACGCAGTATTTT. Its protein is CASSLPYLGRTDTQYF. Full variable domain (missing parts from reference TRBV7-2 and TRBJ2-3): GAGVSQSPSNKVTEKGKDVELRCDPISGHTALYWYRQSLGQGLEFLIYFQGNSAPDKSGLPSDRFSAERTGGSVSTLTIQRTQQEDSAVYLCASSLPYLGRTDTQYFGPGTRLTVL.